This T cell receptor (beta chain) comes out of a study of T cells in tuberculosis. About the research overall: Sequenced TCRs come from CD1B-GMM tetramer-binding T cells. In South Africa, adults with active tuberculosis were compared with IGRA-negative and latently infected IGRA-positive adolescents.

Adolescents were screened for latent TB by skin test and IGRA. There are 16 residues in the CDR3. Trimming stripped 1 base from V and 4 bases from J, with 16 bases between. Germline assignment: CDR1 SNHLY and CDR2 FYNNEI. Worth noting for this clone: No antigen is known for it.

Points from the study as a whole: Active tuberculosis cases were adults; controls were adolescents.

Generated by immunoSEQ multiplex PCR, the TCRdb table keeps only in-frame clones and is missing some. In the table there are some 30,000 clones, under 95% of which are singletons. V gene TRBV2 combines with J gene TRBJ1-1; D perhaps matches TRBD1 (5 bases). Input material: PBMCs. This sequence was found in a donor aged 10 to 29 with latent tuberculosis or without tuberculosis infection. Some clones in this sample may be carry-over from other donors' samples. The CDR3, as DNA: TGTGCCAGCAGTGAAGGAAGGGGATGGTCTAGCACTGAAGCTTTCTTT. Translated, it gives CASSEGRGWSSTEAFF.